The entry below gives a single TCR beta chain sequence along with its context. These data come from a study of blood T cell repertoires in COVID-19. Study background: Researchers got acute and convalescent COVID-19 samples from the United States, Italy and Spain. T cells, B-cell-depleted T cells, or PBMCs provided the cDNA or gDNA that served as material.

In the source study's methods: Reference gene primer amplification gave nucleated cell count estimates. TCRdb keeps only in-frame clones here, not all; method: immunoSEQ multiplex PCR. The D gene and trimming were derived from the DNA, and the V and J assignments and clone size from that table. The sample consists of more than 350,000 clones, more than 80% of them appearing once. Recruited during active infection, patients (from Seattle) were subsequently followed longitudinally. Germline CDR1 is MNHEY and CDR2 is SVGAGI. The CDR3 has 11 residues. The V and J ends lost 5 bases and 5 bases respectively, with 7 bases between them.

The specimen sequenced was peripheral blood. V gene TRBV6-5 combines with J gene TRBJ2-7; TRBD1 might be the D (5 bases). The TCR originated in a woman in her twenties or thirties with COVID-19, enrolled during active disease. The CDR3 loop reads CASSQGNEQYV. CDR3 DNA sequence: TGTGCCAGCAGTCAGGGTAACGAGCAGTACGTC.